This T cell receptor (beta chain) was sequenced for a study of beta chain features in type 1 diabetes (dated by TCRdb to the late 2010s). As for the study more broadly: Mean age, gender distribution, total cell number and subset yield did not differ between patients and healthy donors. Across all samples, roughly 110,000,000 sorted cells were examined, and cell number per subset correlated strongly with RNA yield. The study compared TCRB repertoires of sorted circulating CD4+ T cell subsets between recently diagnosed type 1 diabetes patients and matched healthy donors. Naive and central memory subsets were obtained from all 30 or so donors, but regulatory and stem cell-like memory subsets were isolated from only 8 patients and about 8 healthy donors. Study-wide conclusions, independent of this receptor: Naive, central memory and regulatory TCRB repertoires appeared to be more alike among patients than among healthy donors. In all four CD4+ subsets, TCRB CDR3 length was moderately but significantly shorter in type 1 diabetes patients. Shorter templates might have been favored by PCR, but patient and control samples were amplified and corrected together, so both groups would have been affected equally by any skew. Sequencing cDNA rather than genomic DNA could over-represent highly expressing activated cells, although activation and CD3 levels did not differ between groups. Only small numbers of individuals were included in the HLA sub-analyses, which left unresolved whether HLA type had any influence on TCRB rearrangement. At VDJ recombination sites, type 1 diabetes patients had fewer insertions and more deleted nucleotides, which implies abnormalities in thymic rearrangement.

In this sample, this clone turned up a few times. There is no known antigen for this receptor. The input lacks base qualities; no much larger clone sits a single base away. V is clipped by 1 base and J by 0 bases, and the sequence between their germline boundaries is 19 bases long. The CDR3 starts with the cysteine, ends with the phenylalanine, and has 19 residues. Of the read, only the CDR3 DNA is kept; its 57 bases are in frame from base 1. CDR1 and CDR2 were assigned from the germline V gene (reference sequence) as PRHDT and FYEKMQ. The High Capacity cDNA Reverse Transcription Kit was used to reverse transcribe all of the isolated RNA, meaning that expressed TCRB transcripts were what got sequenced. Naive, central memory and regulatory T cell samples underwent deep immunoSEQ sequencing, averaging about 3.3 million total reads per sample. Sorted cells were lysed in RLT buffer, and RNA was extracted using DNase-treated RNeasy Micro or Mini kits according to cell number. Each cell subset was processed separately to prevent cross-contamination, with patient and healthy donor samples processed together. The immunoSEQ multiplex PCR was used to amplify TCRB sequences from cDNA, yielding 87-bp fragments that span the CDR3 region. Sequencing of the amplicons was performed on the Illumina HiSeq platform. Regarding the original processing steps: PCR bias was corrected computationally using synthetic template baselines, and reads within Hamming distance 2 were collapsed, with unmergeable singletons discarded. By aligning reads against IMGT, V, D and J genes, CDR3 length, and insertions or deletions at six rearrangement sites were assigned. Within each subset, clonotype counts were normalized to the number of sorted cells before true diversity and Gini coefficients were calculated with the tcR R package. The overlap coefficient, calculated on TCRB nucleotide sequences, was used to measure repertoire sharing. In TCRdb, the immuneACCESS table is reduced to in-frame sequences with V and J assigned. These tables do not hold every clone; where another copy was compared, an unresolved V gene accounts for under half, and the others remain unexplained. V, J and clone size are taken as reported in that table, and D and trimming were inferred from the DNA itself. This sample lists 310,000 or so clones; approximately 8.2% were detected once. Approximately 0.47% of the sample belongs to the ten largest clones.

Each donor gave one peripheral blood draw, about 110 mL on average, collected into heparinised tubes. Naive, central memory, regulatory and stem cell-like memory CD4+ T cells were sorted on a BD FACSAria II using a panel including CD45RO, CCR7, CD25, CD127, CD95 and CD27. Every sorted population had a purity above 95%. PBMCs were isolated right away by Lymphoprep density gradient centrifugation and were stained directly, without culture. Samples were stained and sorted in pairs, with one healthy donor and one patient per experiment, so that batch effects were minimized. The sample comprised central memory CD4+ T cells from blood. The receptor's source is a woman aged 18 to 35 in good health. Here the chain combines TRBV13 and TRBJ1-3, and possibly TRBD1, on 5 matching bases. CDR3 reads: CASSLAGSGTVTSGNTIYF. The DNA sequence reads TGTGCCAGCAGCTTAGCAGGGAGCGGGACCGTGACCTCTGGAAACACCATATATTTT.